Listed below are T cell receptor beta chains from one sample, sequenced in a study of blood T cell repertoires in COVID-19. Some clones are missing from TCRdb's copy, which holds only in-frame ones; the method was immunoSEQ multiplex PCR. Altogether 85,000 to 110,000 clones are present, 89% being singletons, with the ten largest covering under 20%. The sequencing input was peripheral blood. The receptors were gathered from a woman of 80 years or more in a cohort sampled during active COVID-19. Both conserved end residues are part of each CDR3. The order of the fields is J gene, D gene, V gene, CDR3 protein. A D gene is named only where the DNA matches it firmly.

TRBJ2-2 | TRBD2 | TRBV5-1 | CASSLASGVIGELFF
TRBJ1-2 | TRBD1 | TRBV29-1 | CSVNTGVRGYTF
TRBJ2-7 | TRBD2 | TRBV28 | CASGLAAPNYEQYF
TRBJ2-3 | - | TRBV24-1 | CATSGAGKDTQYF
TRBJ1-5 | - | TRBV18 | CASSPAWGWFDNQPQHF
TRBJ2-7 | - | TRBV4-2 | CASSQDGGNYEQYF
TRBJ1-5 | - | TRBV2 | CASSVASGSNQPQHF
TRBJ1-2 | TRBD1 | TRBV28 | CASTGQGYGYTF
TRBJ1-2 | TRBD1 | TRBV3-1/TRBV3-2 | CASSPQQGANYGYTF
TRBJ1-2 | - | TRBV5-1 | CASSEDSYYGYTF
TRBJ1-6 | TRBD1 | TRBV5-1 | CASSPTPGTGPSSYNSPLHF
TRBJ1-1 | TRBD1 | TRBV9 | CASSPRQGSNTEAFF
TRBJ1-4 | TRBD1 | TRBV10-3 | CAISGQGSAEKLFF
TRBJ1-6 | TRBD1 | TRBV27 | CASSIRDSFSYNSPLHF
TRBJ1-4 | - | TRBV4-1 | CASSHPTYGKLFF
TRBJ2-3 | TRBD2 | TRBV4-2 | CASSQDPSSGRGNTQYF
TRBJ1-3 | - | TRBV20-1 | CSASSQGSGNTIYF
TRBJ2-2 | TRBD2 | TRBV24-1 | CATSDSSGFNTGELFF
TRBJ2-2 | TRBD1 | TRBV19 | CASNRKGGQGGTGELFF
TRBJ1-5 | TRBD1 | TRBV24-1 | CATSDWDRTEPQHF
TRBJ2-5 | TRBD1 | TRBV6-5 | CASKKQGAYQETQYF
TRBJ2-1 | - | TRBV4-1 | CASSQDPDRYNEQFF
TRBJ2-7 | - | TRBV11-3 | CASSLDRRGEQYF
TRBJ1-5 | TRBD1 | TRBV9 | CASSAGQGREPQHF
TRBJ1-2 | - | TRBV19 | CASSIAGSNYGYTF
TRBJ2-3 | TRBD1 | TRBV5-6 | CASSLGQGALDTQYF
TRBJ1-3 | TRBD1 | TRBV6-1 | CASSEAWDSLIYF
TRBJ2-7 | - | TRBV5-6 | CASSVSGEQYF
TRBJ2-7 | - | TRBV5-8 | CASSGGSFPYEQYF
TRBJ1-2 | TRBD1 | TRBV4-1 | CASSPTGGAKGYTF
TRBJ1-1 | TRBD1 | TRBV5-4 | CASSTWDRKNTEAFF
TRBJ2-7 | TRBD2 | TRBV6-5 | CASSPGLAGVYEQYF
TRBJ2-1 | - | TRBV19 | CASSMWAPPAYEQFF
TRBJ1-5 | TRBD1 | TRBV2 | CASSEYLGQGMGMSNQPQHF
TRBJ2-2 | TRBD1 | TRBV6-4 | CASRTAGQGFSGELFF
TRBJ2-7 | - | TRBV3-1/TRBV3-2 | CASSRGDFSYEQYF
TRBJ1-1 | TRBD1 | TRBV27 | CASSSGGRGTGRIEAFF